This is a list of T cell receptor beta chains from one sample in a study of blood T cell repertoires in COVID-19. Produced via immunoSEQ multiplex PCR; TCRdb's table is partial and in-frame only. The table has under 150,000 clones, around four fifths seen once. Sequenced: peripheral blood. The receptors shown here come from a man aged 30 to 45 with acute or convalescent COVID-19. Both conserved end residues are part of each CDR3. The D gene is left open where the match is weak. Part of the rows lack a size; the others show once, few, many or a class for expanded clones.

>TRBJ1-2|.|TRBV27|TRBD1
TGTGCCAGCAGTTTAAGGGGGCTCTATGGCTACACCTTC
CASSLRGLYGYTF
>TRBJ2-3|.|TRBV5-4|TRBD1
TGTGCCAGCAGCTTCCGGGACAGGAGCACAGATACGCAGTATTTT
CASSFRDRSTDTQYF
>TRBJ2-1|.|TRBV4-2|TRBD2
TGTGCCAGCAGCCAAGTAGGGGCTAGCGGGAGGAATGAGCAGTTCTTC
CASSQVGASGRNEQFF
>TRBJ1-1|.|TRBV5-1|TRBD1
TGCGCCAGCAGCTTTTCCTCAGGGGGGCTCCCTGAAGCTTTCTTT
CASSFSSGGLPEAFF
>TRBJ2-7|.|TRBV7-9|TRBD2
TGTGCCAGCACCAGTAGCGGGGGAAGCTCCTACGAGCAGTACTTC
CASTSSGGSSYEQYF
>TRBJ2-7|.|TRBV4-1|.
TGCGCCAGCAGCCAAGATTTGAACGCGGAGCAGTACTTC
CASSQDLNAEQYF
>TRBJ1-3|.|TRBV6-5|.
TGTGCCAGCAGTTACACGTCAGGGGTAAATGGAAACACCATATATTTT
CASSYTSGVNGNTIYF
>TRBJ2-6|once|TRBV7-6|.
TGTGCCAGCAGCTCCGAAGGGGGTTTGAGCTCTGGGGCCAACGTCCTGACTTTC
CASSSEGGLSSGANVLTF
>TRBJ1-1|.|TRBV18|.
TGTGCCAGCTCACCATTCGGCCAGCGAAACGGGGTGAACACTGAAGCTTTCTTT
CASSPFGQRNGVNTEAFF
>TRBJ2-3|.|TRBV27|TRBD1
TGTGCCAGCAGTCCTGACCCGGGACAGGGCAGCACAGATACGCAGTATTTT
CASSPDPGQGSTDTQYF
>TRBJ2-1|.|TRBV7-3|.
TGTGCCAGCAGCTTCGAACCGGGACTGGGTAAACACAATGAGCAGTTCTTC
CASSFEPGLGKHNEQFF
>TRBJ1-1|.|TRBV18|.
TGTGCCAGCTCCACCCGTCCGGGGGACACTGAAGCTTTCTTT
CASSTRPGDTEAFF
>TRBJ1-1|.|TRBV29-1|TRBD1
TGCAGCGTGACGGGACAGCAGAACACTGAAGCTTTCTTT
CSVTGQQNTEAFF
>TRBJ1-5|.|TRBV28|.
TGTGCCAGCAGTTACCTTACAGGGTACACCCTCAATCAGCCCCAGCATTTT
CASSYLTGYTLNQPQHF
>TRBJ1-5|.|TRBV6-5|.
TGTGCCAGCGCGGCGGACAATCAGCCCCAGCATTTT
CASAADNQPQHF
>TRBJ1-2|.|TRBV13|.
TGTGCCAGCAGCTTAGGGACACCTAACTATGGCTACACCTTC
CASSLGTPNYGYTF
>TRBJ2-3|.|TRBV5-8|TRBD2
TGTGCCAGCCAATTGGGGGCACTAGCGGGCACAGATACGCAGTATTTT
CASQLGALAGTDTQYF
>TRBJ2-5|.|TRBV4-3|TRBD2
TGCGCCAGCAGCCAGGATAGCGGGGGGGCCGGGGGGACCCAGTACTTC
CASSQDSGGAGGTQYF
>TRBJ1-2|.|TRBV2|.
TGTGCCAGCAGTGAATTGCGGGGTGGCTATGGCTACACCTTC
CASSELRGGYGYTF
>TRBJ2-6|.|TRBV21-1|.
TGTGCCAGCAGCAAAGCAAGTAGGCTAGCGGGAGGCCACTCTGGGGCCAACGTCCTGACTTTC
CASSKASRLAGGHSGANVLTF
>TRBJ1-1|.|TRBV24-1|TRBD1
TGTGCCACCAGTGATCTGACAGGGGGCCCACTGCTGAACACTGAAGCTTTCTTT
CATSDLTGGPLLNTEAFF
>TRBJ1-5|.|TRBV10-3|.
TGTGCCATCAGTGAGTCTGGCGGCCCACGCAATCAGCCCCAGCATTTT
CAISESGGPRNQPQHF
>TRBJ2-3|.|TRBV9|TRBD2
TGTGCCAGCAGCGTAACTAGCGGGAGTTCAGATACGCAGTATTTT
CASSVTSGSSDTQYF
>TRBJ1-6|.|TRBV5-4|.
TGTGCCAGCAGCTCTAGATCTACAGGTTCACCCCTCCACTTT
CASSSRSTGSPLHF
>TRBJ2-3|.|TRBV2|TRBD1
TGTGCCACTCTGACAGGGGTATTCAGCACAGATACGCAGTATTTT
CATLTGVFSTDTQYF
>TRBJ1-4|few|TRBV7-9|.
TGTGCCAGCAGCTTAGTAGACAGTAATGAAAAACTGTTTTTT
CASSLVDSNEKLFF